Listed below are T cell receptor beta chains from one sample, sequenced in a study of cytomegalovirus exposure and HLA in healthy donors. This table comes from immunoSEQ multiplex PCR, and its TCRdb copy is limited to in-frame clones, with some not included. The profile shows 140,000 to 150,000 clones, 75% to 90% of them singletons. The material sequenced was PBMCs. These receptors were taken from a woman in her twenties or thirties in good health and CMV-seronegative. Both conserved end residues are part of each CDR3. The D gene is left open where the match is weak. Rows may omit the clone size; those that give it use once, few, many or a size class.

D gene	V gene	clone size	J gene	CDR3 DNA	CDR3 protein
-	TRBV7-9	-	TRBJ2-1	TGTGCCAGCAGCTTGCCGAGTTACAATGAGCAGTTCTTC	CASSLPSYNEQFF
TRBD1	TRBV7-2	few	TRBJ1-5	TGTGCCAGCAGCTTAACAGGGGGGGATGGCAATCAGCCCCAGCATTTT	CASSLTGGDGNQPQHF
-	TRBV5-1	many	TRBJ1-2	TGCGCCAGCAGCTGGGCGGGAGACTCGACGCGCTACACCTTC	CASSWAGDSTRYTF
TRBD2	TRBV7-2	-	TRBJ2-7	TGTGCCAGCAGCTTAGGCCCTAGCGGGGGGGTCTACGAGCAGTACTTC	CASSLGPSGGVYEQYF
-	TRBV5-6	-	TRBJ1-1	TGTGCCAGCAGCTACCCGCGGAAGGATAACACTGAAGCTTTCTTT	CASSYPRKDNTEAFF
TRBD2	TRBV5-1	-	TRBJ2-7	TGCGCCAGCAGCTCGACTAGCGGGAGCTACGAGCAGTACTTC	CASSSTSGSYEQYF
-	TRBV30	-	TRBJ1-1	TGTGCCTGGACCCAGATGGCTGGCCCGCGGACTGAAGCTTTCTTT	CAWTQMAGPRTEAFF
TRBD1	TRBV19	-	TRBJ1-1	TGTGCCAGTAGTGCGCACTCCGGGACAGTGAACACTGAAGCTTTCTTT	CASSAHSGTVNTEAFF
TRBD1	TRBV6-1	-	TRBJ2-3	TGTGCCAGCAGTCGACAGGGGACAGATACGCAGTATTTT	CASSRQGTDTQYF
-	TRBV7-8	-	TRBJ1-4	TGTGCCAGCAGCTTAGGGGCGGGAGATGAAAAACTGTTTTTT	CASSLGAGDEKLFF
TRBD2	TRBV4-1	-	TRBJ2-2	TGCGCCAGCAGCCAAGAGAGCCTAGCGGGGAACACCGGGGAGCTGTTTTTT	CASSQESLAGNTGELFF
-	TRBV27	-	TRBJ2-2	TGTGCCAGCACCCCGAGGAGGGGGCCTAGGGAGCTGTTTTTT	CASTPRRGPRELFF
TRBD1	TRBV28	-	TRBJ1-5	TGTGCCAGCAAGATGGACAGGTCAAGGCCCCAGCATTTT	CASKMDRSRPQHF
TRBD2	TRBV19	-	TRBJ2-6	TGTGCCAGTAGTATACGGGGGGAGCCTGGGGCCAACGTCCTGACTTTC	CASSIRGEPGANVLTF
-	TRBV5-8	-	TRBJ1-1	TGTGCCAGCAGCTACGGTTCCGACACTGAAGCTTTCTTT	CASSYGSDTEAFF
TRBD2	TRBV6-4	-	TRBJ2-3	TGTGCCAGCAGTGACCCAAGGACTAGCGGGAGCACAGATACGCAGTATTTT	CASSDPRTSGSTDTQYF
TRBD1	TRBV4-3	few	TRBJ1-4	TGCGCCAGCAGCCAAGATCCCCCAGGGGGGAGTGAAAAACTGTTTTTT	CASSQDPPGGSEKLFF
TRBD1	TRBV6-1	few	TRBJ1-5	TGTGCCAGCAGTGAGGACAGGGTCAGCAATCAGCCCCAGCATTTT	CASSEDRVSNQPQHF
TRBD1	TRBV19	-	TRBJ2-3	TGTGCCAGTGACAGGGGAATTCGGACAGATACGCAGTATTTT	CASDRGIRTDTQYF
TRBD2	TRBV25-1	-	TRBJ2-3	TGTGCCAGCAGCCCCCAAGGGGAGGGTCGAGATACGCAGTATTTT	CASSPQGEGRDTQYF
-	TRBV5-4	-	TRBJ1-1	TGTGCCAGCAGCCCCTTGGGGCGAGGCACTGAAGCTTTCTTT	CASSPLGRGTEAFF
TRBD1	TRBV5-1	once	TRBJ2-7	TGCGCCAGCAGGAGACCGGGACAGGAAACCTACGAGCAGTACTTC	CASRRPGQETYEQYF
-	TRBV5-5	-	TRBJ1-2	TGTGCCAGCAGCTCCTCCGGGGGAGATGGCTACACCTTC	CASSSSGGDGYTF
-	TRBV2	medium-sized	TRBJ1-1	TGTGCCAGCAGTGTACAGGGCACGGATGAAGCTTTCTTT	CASSVQGTDEAFF
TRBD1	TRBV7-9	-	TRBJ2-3	TGTTCCAGCAGTTTTAGGACGACAGGGCCTAGCACAGATACGCAGTATTTT	CSSSFRTTGPSTDTQYF
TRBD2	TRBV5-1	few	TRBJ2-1	TGCGCCAGCAGCCTGCACTACTTAGCGGGCTCCTACAATGAGCAGTTCTTC	CASSLHYLAGSYNEQFF
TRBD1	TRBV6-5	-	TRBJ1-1	TGTGCCAGCAGTAGGGCCGGACAGGCGAACACTGAAGCTTTCTTT	CASSRAGQANTEAFF
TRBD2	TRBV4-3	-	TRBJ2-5	TGCGCCAGCAGCCAAACCAGCGGGGGACTCCAAGAGACCCAGTACTTC	CASSQTSGGLQETQYF
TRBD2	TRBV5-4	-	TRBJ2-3	TGTGCCAGCAGCTTGTTCCGTGGCCTAGCGGGGGGCTCTAGCACAGATACGCAGTATTTT	CASSLFRGLAGGSSTDTQYF
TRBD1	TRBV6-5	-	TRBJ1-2	TGTGCCAGCAGTGGACAGGGTAGCTATGGCTACACCTTC	CASSGQGSYGYTF
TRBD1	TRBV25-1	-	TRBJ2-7	TGTGCCAGCAGTGATCCGGGACAGGGAGACTACGAGCAGTACTTC	CASSDPGQGDYEQYF
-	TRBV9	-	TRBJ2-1	TGTGCCAGCAGCGTAGGAGGGTGGGGGCTGGTGGTCTTC	CASSVGGWGLVVF
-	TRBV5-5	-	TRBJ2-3	TGTGCCAGCAGCTTGACAGGTTATCCAGATACGCAGTATTTT	CASSLTGYPDTQYF
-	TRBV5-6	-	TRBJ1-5	TGTGCCAGCAGCTTGGGACAGCCGAATCAGCCCCAGCATTTT	CASSLGQPNQPQHF
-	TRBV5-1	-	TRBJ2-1	TGCGCCAGCAGCCCCGCGGGGGCTCGCTCCTACAATGAGCAGTTCTTC	CASSPAGARSYNEQFF
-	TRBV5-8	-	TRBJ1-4	TGTGCCAGCAGCTTGGTGCGGACTAATGAAAAACTGTTTTTT	CASSLVRTNEKLFF
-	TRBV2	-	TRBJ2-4	TGTGCCAGCATTCCTCGAGGGTCCAAAAACATTCAGTACTTC	CASIPRGSKNIQYF
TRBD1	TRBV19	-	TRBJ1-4	TGTGCCAGTAGTATTGGACAGGGGCCAGAAAAACTGTTTTTT	CASSIGQGPEKLFF
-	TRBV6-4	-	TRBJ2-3	TGTGCCAGCAGTAAGAGCGGAAGCACAGATACGCAGTATTTT	CASSKSGSTDTQYF
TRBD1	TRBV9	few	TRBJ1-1	TGTGCCAGCAGCGTAGCAACAGGGGTAACTGAAGCTTTCTTT	CASSVATGVTEAFF
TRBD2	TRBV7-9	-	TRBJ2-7	TGTGCCAGCAGCTTAACGCTTAGCGGGAGGGCCCACGAGCAGTACTTC	CASSLTLSGRAHEQYF
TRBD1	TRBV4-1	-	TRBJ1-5	TGCGCCAGCAGCCAACCCGACAGGGGGGATCAGCCCCAGCATTTT	CASSQPDRGDQPQHF
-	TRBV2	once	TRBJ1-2	TGTGCCAGCAGTGAATTCAGGGTAGGAAACTATGGCTACACCTTC	CASSEFRVGNYGYTF
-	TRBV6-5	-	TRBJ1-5	TGTGCCAGCAGGACGGACAGTTATAGCAATCAGCCCCAGCATTTT	CASRTDSYSNQPQHF
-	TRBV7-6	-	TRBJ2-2	TGTGCCAGCAGCCCCCTTTCCACGGTAGCGAACACCGGGGAGCTGTTTTTT	CASSPLSTVANTGELFF
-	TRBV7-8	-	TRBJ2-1	TGTGCCAGCAGCTCGGGGGTGGAGGTTTCCTACAATGAGCAGTTCTTC	CASSSGVEVSYNEQFF
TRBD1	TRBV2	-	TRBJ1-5	TGTGCCAGCAGATCCGGGACAGGGGGCACTCAGCCCCAGCATTTT	CASRSGTGGTQPQHF
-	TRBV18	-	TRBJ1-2	TGTGCCAGCTCACCACAGGGGGCTAACTATGGCTACACCTTC	CASSPQGANYGYTF
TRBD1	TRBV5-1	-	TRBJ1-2	TGCGCCAGCAGAGAAGATGTAGGGGGCTATTATGGCTACACCTTC	CASREDVGGYYGYTF
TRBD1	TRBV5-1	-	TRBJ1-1	TGCGCCAGCAGCCCCGGACAGGGAGGAAACACTGAAGCTTTCTTT	CASSPGQGGNTEAFF
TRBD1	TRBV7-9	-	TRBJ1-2	TGTGCCAGCAGCTCTAGACGACAGGGAGATTCCTATGGCTACACCTTC	CASSSRRQGDSYGYTF
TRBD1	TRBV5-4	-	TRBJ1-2	TGTGCCAGCAGCTCCGGGACAGCCCCAAGGGGCTACACCTTC	CASSSGTAPRGYTF